This record covers a single T cell receptor beta chain. One end of the junction varies from germline; a read error may be responsible. The sample is drawn from a study of tumor-infiltrating lymphocytes in primary liver carcinoma. This CDR3 comprises 12 residues. Germline loops: CDR1 MNHNY, CDR2 SVGAGI (reference sequence). Researchers generated TCR beta cDNA from 500 to 600 ng of total RNA, relying on a constant-region primer. Slightly modified ARM-PCR, run as three nested multiplex PCR rounds, produced the TCR beta libraries. Forward primers for TRBV1-TRBV30 and a C-beta reverse primer served the first two PCR rounds, at about 9 cycles each. From the multiplex PCR reads, TCRdb called clonotypes with MiXCR, one entry per CDR3 protein. The repertoire holds approximately 99,000 distinct CDR3 sequences, 55% to 70% seen once, with roughly 10% in the top ten. Unsorted bulk tissue, about 17-33 mg of it, served as the source for co-extraction of RNA and DNA. Over 80% viable tumor cells were present in every tumor sample.

This TCR came from a woman aged 60-75 years with primary liver carcinoma and hepatitis B virus infection. The sequenced sample was liver tumor tissue from sampling region 5. Documented subset: tumor region T5, tumor centre. The chain has TRBV6-6 and TRBJ1-1; D gene unclear. CDR3 nucleotides: TGTGCCAACAGTATAGGGAACACTGAAGCTTTCTTT. Amino acid sequence: CANSIGNTEAFF.